These 5 T cell receptor beta chains share one sample of origin, sequenced in a study of shared clonotypes between healthy human individuals. Using immunoSEQ multiplex PCR, the repertoire was profiled, and TCRdb retains in-frame clones only, with some absent. The sample records a few million clones, 85% to 95% being singletons. Source material: naive CD4+ T cells sorted from blood. This sample's subset: CD45RA+ positively selected. These receptors all come from a man in his late teens or twenties in good health.

This sequence joins TRBV6-1 and TRBJ1-5; D call uncertain. The germline V and J ends were trimmed by 8 bases and 0 bases, with 11 bases remaining between them. The length of the CDR3 is 14 residues. Germline V gene sequence: CDR1 MNHNS, CDR2 SASEGT. DNA for the CDR3: TGTGCCAGCCGAGACGGAAATAGCAATCAGCCCCAGCATTTT. Translation gives CASRDGNSNQPQHF.

The rearrangement links TRBV29-1 to TRBJ1-1, with D possibly TRBD1 on 5 matching bases. The V end was cut by 0 bases, the J end by 1 base, with 18 bases between. This CDR3 is 17 amino acids long. Germline V gene lookup returns CDR1 SQVTM and CDR2 ANQGSEA. DNA of the CDR3: TGCAGCGTTGAAGACCTGAGGGGCACGAGGGCGAACACTGAAGCTTTCTTT. Translation: CSVEDLRGTRANTEAFF.

The J gene is TRBJ1-2, the V gene TRBV10-3, with 10 bases lining up with TRBD1. CDR1 and CDR2 (germline): ENHRY, SYGVKD. Trimming cost V 4 bases and J 1 base; bases outside gene matches: 9. This CDR3 has 17 amino acids. The CDR3 loop reads CAISGGQGKGYNYGYTF. The CDR3 nucleotides read TGTGCCATCAGTGGGGGACAGGGGAAAGGTTATAACTATGGCTACACCTTC.

The chain combines TRBV5-4 with TRBJ2-7, with TRBD1 identical over 10 bases. Per the germline V gene, CDR1 is SGHNT and CDR2 is YYREEE (reference sequence). With 2 bases clipped from V and 6 bases from J, the junction kept 11 bases outside the gene matches. The length of the CDR3 is 16 residues. As DNA, the CDR3 is TGTGCCAGCAGCTTCGTCCCCGGGACAGGGGTTGCCGAGCAGTACTTC. It yields the protein CASSFVPGTGVAEQYF.

V and J are TRBV2 and TRBJ2-5; 10 positions match TRBD2. The CDR3 spans 14 residues. Germline V gene sequence: CDR1 SNHLY, CDR2 FYNNEI. V lost 7 bases and J lost 5; bases outside the gene matches: 7. Here the CDR3 DNA reads TGTGCCAGCAAGGAGCGGGGGGGCAAGGAGACCCAGTACTTC. Protein product: CASKERGGKETQYF. The complete variable domain, with remaining parts taken from reference TRBV2 and TRBJ2-5, reads EPEVTQTPSHQVTQMGQEVILRCVPISNHLYFYWYRQILGQKVEFLVSFYNNEISEKSEIFDDQFSVERPDGSNFTLKIRSTKLEDSAMYFCASKERGGKETQYFGPGTRLLVL.